One and the same sample provided the 29 T cell receptor beta chains below, sequenced in a study of blood T cell repertoires in COVID-19. Profiling relied on immunoSEQ multiplex PCR, and the TCRdb table lists in-frame clones only, not all of them. This sample carries about 220,000 clones, 70% to 85% of them seen once, and the ten largest clones take approximately 10%. Sequencing was performed on peripheral blood. The source is a man aged 50 to 59 with active or convalescent COVID-19.

This rearrangement joins TRBV6-6 to TRBJ2-3, with 7 positions matching TRBD2. The CDR3 sequence is 15 residues long. Germline CDR1 reads MNHNY; CDR2 reads SVGAGI (reference sequence). V shed 5 bases, J shed 1 base, and the junction held 6 bases outside the gene matches. CDR3 residues: CASSKTSFGTDTQYF. The CDR3 DNA sequence: TGTGCCAGCAGTAAGACTAGCTTTGGCACAGATACGCAGTATTTT.

The CDR3 DNA reads as TGTGCCAGCAGTTTCATAGGGAGCGGCTACACCTTC. Its translation is CASSFIGSGYTF. The chain is built from TRBV28 and TRBJ1-2; no clear D. The CDR3 is made up of 12 amino acids. Trimming removed 3 bases at V and 8 bases at J, with 10 bases between. CDR1 is MDHEN and CDR2 is SYDVKM in the germline V gene.

The chain has TRBV7-2 and TRBJ2-5; TRBD2 matches 9 bases. Losses at the gene ends were 3 bases for V and 5 bases for J; bases not matched to a gene: 7. There are 15 residues in the CDR3. Germline CDR1 is SGHTA and CDR2 is FQGNSA. The CDR3 reads CASSFPASGVETQYF. Here the CDR3 DNA reads TGTGCCAGCAGCTTTCCAGCTAGCGGGGTTGAGACCCAGTACTTC.

The chain joins TRBV19 to TRBJ1-5; D perhaps matches TRBD1 (5 bases). The V end lost 5 bases, the J end lost 2 bases, and 13 bases lay between the germline ends. The CDR3 has 15 amino acids. Per germline, CDR1 LNHDA and CDR2 SQIVND (reference sequence). The CDR3 DNA sequence: TGTGCCAGTAGTTGGGGGGATACGGGCAATCAGCCCCAGCATTTT. This sequence encodes CASSWGDTGNQPQHF.

CDR3 DNA sequence: TGTGCCAGCAGGGGGGCGAATGGGTACAATGAGCAGTTCTTC. It encodes CASRGANGYNEQFF. The chain recombines TRBV6-5 with TRBJ2-1, with D possibly matching TRBD1 (6 bases). V lost 6 bases and J 4 bases, leaving 13 bases between the germline ends. This CDR3 is built from 14 residues. Germline lookup yields CDR1 MNHEY and CDR2 SVGAGI.

The V and J genes are TRBV25-1 and TRBJ2-7; maybe TRBD1 (6 bases). The length of the CDR3 is 16 residues. Germline V gives CDR1 MGHDK, CDR2 SYGVNS. Trimming removed 4 bases at V and 2 bases at J, with 18 bases between. CDR3 bases: TGTGCCAGCAGTGTTCTCCGGGACAATAACGCCTACGAGCAGTACTTC. This encodes CASSVLRDNNAYEQYF.

The chain is built from TRBV24-1 and TRBJ2-5; 7 nucleotides agree with TRBD2. The ends lost 4 bases at V and 4 bases at J; junction bases unmatched: 8. This CDR3 region has 15 residues. Germline lookup yields CDR1 KGHDR and CDR2 SFDVKD. CDR3: CATSDSWGGIETQYF. The CDR3 DNA follows: TGTGCCACCAGTGACTCCTGGGGGGGAATAGAGACCCAGTACTTC.

The chain couples TRBV9 to TRBJ1-2; D unclear. V was shortened by 0 bases and J by 5 bases, with 8 bases between the two germline ends. This CDR3 comprises 13 residues. CDR1 is SGDLS and CDR2 is YYNGEE in the germline V gene. The CDR3 loop reads CASSVDRGYGYTF. CDR3 DNA: TGTGCCAGCAGCGTAGATCGAGGGTATGGCTACACCTTC.

The V and J genes are TRBV28 and TRBJ1-2; tentative D call: TRBD1 (5 bases). Trimming cost V 7 bases and J 5 bases, with 8 bases left between them. Looked up from germline, CDR1 is MDHEN and CDR2 is SYDVKM. This CDR3 has 11 amino acids. The CDR3 here is CASNQGYGYTF. The CDR3 coding sequence is TGTGCCAGCAACCAGGGATATGGCTACACCTTC.

The V call is TRBV27, the J call TRBJ2-1; TRBD1 agrees at 8 bases. This CDR3 comprises 20 residues. Per the germline V gene, CDR1 is MNHEY and CDR2 is SMNVEV (reference sequence). J gave up 6 bases and V 7 bases, and 26 bases lay outside the gene matches. As DNA, the CDR3 is TGTGCCAGCATGCTTGAAAGACGTTTAATCGGACAGGGAAACGTCAATGAGCAGTTCTTC. It is translated as CASMLERRLIGQGNVNEQFF.

The chain has TRBV4-2 and TRBJ2-5, with 11 bases that match TRBD1. CDR1 is LGHNA and CDR2 is YNFKEQ in the germline V gene. CDR3 length equals 16 residues. V dropped 0 bases and J dropped 2; count of bases not matched to a gene: 2. In DNA form, the CDR3 reads TGTGCCAGCAGCCAAGATGGGACAGGGGGACAAGAGACCCAGTACTTC. Translated, it gives CASSQDGTGGQETQYF.

The chain is built from TRBV5-3 and TRBJ2-2; 7 bases fit TRBD1. TRBV5-3 is placed among ORFs of uncertain function. This CDR3 region has 15 residues. Germline trimming cut 4 bases from V and 1 base from J; bases unmatched to any gene: 4. The CDR3 DNA sequence: TGTGCCAGAAGCAAGGGACAGAAGAACACCGGGGAGCTGTTTTTT. Translating it yields CARSKGQKNTGELFF.

This clone was seen only a few times. The chain uses TRBV5-1 and TRBJ2-1; D possibly corresponds to TRBD1 (5 bases). Germline values: CDR1 SGHRS, CDR2 YFSETQ. Trimming removed 0 bases at V and 8 bases at J, with 6 bases between. The CDR3 contains 12 residues. The CDR3 here is CASSLVGDEQFF. DNA of the CDR3: TGCGCCAGCAGCTTGGTAGGGGATGAGCAGTTCTTC. Combining the CDR3 with reference TRBV5-1 and TRBJ2-1 gives the whole variable domain KAGVTQTPRYLIKTRGQQVTLSCSPISGHRSVSWYQQTPGQGLQFLFEYFSETQRNKGNFPGRFSGRQFSNSRSEMNVSTLELGDSALYLCASSLVGDEQFFGPGTRLTVL.

DNA for the CDR3: TGTGCCAGCAGCTTCTCTGTCGCTAGCGGGAGCACAGATACGCAGTATTTT. This encodes CASSFSVASGSTDTQYF. The chain combines TRBV7-3 with TRBJ2-3; 8 bases match TRBD2. The V segment lost 3 bases and the J segment 0 bases; nucleotides outside the gene matches: 8. The CDR3 spans 17 residues. Germline V lookup: CDR1 SGHTA, CDR2 FQGTGA.

As DNA, the CDR3 is TGTGCCAGCAGCTTTGAGCGGACAGATACGCAGTATTTT. Protein sequence: CASSFERTDTQYF. V gene TRBV5-8 combines with J gene TRBJ2-3; D possibly corresponds to TRBD2 (5 bases). Trimming cost V 2 bases and J 3 bases, with 7 bases left between them. Germline CDR1 reads SGHTS; CDR2 reads YDEGEE. This CDR3 region has 13 residues.

This sequence joins TRBV9 and TRBJ2-2, with TRBD1 identical over 8 bases. Germline lookup yields CDR1 SGDLS and CDR2 YYNGEE. V lost 5 bases, J lost 0 bases, and 3 bases stayed unmatched. This CDR3 is 15 amino acids long. The CDR3 DNA is TGTGCCAGCAGTACACAGGGGGCGAACACCGGGGAGCTGTTTTTT. Protein product: CASSTQGANTGELFF.

CDR3 nucleotide sequence: TGTGCCAGCAAATCGGGGGGGGAGCAGTTCTTC. It is translated as CASKSGGEQFF. The chain employs TRBV6-5 and TRBJ2-1; the match to TRBD2 covers 8 bases. The J segment lost 10 bases and the V segment lost 7 bases, leaving 3 bases of the junction unmatched. CDR3 size: 11 residues. Germline-derived CDR1 and CDR2 are MNHEY and SVGAGI.

The sample holds one count of this clone. The chain uses TRBV5-1 and TRBJ2-4, with D possibly matching TRBD1 (5 bases). CDR3 length: 14 amino acids. The V gene's germline CDR1 is SGHRS and CDR2 YFSETQ. Trimming stripped 4 bases from V and 4 bases from J, with 12 bases between. CDR3 nucleotides: TGCGCCAGCAGCCCCTCGCAGGGAAAAAACATTCAGTACTTC. Amino acid sequence: CASSPSQGKNIQYF. Full variable domain (rest looked up from reference TRBV5-1 and TRBJ2-4): KAGVTQTPRYLIKTRGQQVTLSCSPISGHRSVSWYQQTPGQGLQFLFEYFSETQRNKGNFPGRFSGRQFSNSRSEMNVSTLELGDSALYLCASSPSQGKNIQYFGAGTRLSVL.

The gene calls are TRBV15 and TRBJ1-3; unclear D gene. The CDR3 length is 13 residues. Germline V CDR1 and CDR2: LNHNV, YYDKDF (reference sequence). Trimming took 5 bases from V and 8 from J, leaving 13 bases between them. CDR3 loop: CATSYKSADTIYF. CDR3 DNA: TGTGCCACCAGCTATAAGTCTGCGGACACCATATATTTT.

This clone showed up just a few times. The rearrangement links TRBV27 to TRBJ2-7, with 7 bases identical to TRBD1. The CDR3 has 11 residues. The germline CDR1 and CDR2 sequences are MNHEY and SMNVEV (reference sequence). Unmatched junction bases numbered 5, after V lost 2 bases and J lost 13 bases. DNA for the CDR3: TGTGCCAGCAGTTTAAACAGGGGCAAATACGTC. This translates into CASSLNRGKYV.

This clone showed up just a few times. A read error may account for a junction end that differs from germline. J is TRBJ2-5 and V is TRBV7-7; D gene uncertain. This CDR3 contains 13 residues. Germline-derived CDR1 and CDR2 are SSHAT and FNYEAQ (reference sequence). The CDR3 here is CASSLGRQETQYF. Written as DNA, the CDR3 is TGTGCTAGCAGCTTAGGGCGGCAAGAGACCCAGTACTTC.

The chain employs TRBV24-1 and TRBJ2-1; 7 bases line up with TRBD2. The V gene's germline CDR1 is KGHDR and CDR2 SFDVKD. V shed 3 bases and J 3 bases; nucleotides not matched to a gene: 7. This CDR3 region has 16 residues. The CDR3 is CATSDRASGDYNEQFF. The CDR3 DNA reads TGTGCCACCAGTGATAGGGCGAGCGGGGACTACAATGAGCAGTTCTTC.

This chain joins TRBV19 and TRBJ1-1, with D perhaps TRBD1 (6 bases). The germline CDR1 and CDR2 sequences are LNHDA and SQIVND (reference sequence). The CDR3 is 14 residues long. V dropped 5 bases and J dropped 1 base, with 11 bases sitting between them. CDR3 loop: CASSPRGPNTEAFF. DNA of the CDR3: TGTGCCAGTAGTCCCAGGGGTCCGAACACTGAAGCTTTCTTT. The full variable domain, completed using reference TRBV19 and TRBJ1-1, is DGGITQSPKYLFRKEGQNVTLSCEQNLNHDAMYWYRQDPGQGLRLIYYSQIVNDFQKGDIAEGYSVSREKKESFPLTVTSAQKNPTAFYLCASSPRGPNTEAFFGQGTRLTVV.

The chain carries TRBV7-8 and TRBJ2-7; D is possibly TRBD2 (6 bases). From germline, CDR1 is SGHVS and CDR2 FQNEAQ. The CDR3 runs 13 residues. V was cut by 4 bases and J by 13 bases, with 20 bases left in between. CDR3 region: CASSSYRNGEAYF. The CDR3 DNA reads as TGTGCCAGCAGCTCCTACAGGAATGGGGAGGCATACTTC.

The chain combines TRBV12-3 or TRBV12-4 with TRBJ1-1, with D tentatively TRBD1 (6 bases). This CDR3 comprises 12 residues. Trimming cost V 3 bases and J 11 bases, with 13 bases left between them. In nucleotides, the CDR3 is TGTGCCAGCAGTTTTTACAGGGAGAGGGCTTTCTTT. This sequence encodes CASSFYRERAFF.

The CDR3 DNA reads TGTGCCAGCAGCCGTGGACAGGGAGGGTCCTACGAGCAGTACGTC. It translates to CASSRGQGGSYEQYV. The chain carries TRBV3-1 (or the pseudogene TRBV3-2) and TRBJ2-7; the D gene is possibly TRBD1 (8 bases). V lost 4 bases, J lost 1 base, and 14 bases lay in between. The CDR3 has 15 residues. From germline, CDR1 is LGHDT and CDR2 YNNKEL (reference sequence).

This rearrangement joins TRBV6-2 or TRBV6-3 to TRBJ1-1; 8 nucleotides align to TRBD1. This CDR3 region has 13 residues. The junction had 5 bases not matched to a gene; V was cut back by 5 bases and J by 6 bases. The germline gives CDR1 MNHEY, CDR2 SVGEGT. CDR3 bases: TGTGCCAGCAGTATCCAGGGGGCCTCTGAAGCTTTCTTT. The encoded protein is CASSIQGASEAFF.

The chain combines TRBV29-1 with TRBJ2-7; TRBD1 aligns across 11 bases. Per the germline V gene, CDR1 is SQVTM and CDR2 is ANQGSEA. The length of the CDR3 is 12 residues. Trimming at V came to 5 bases and at J to 6 bases, leaving 3 bases not matched to a gene. CDR3 sequence reads: CSVRTGGAEQYF. In DNA, the CDR3 is TGCAGCGTTCGGACAGGGGGCGCCGAGCAGTACTTC.

The CDR3 spells CASSLGTGQETQYF. DNA for the CDR3: TGTGCCAGCAGTTTGGGGACAGGCCAAGAGACCCAGTACTTC. The chain uses TRBV6-5 and TRBJ2-5, with 8 bases fitting TRBD1. Germline values: CDR1 MNHEY, CDR2 SVGAGI. The V gene end was trimmed by 4 bases and the J gene end by 1 base; junction bases not matched to a gene: 2. The CDR3 has 14 residues.